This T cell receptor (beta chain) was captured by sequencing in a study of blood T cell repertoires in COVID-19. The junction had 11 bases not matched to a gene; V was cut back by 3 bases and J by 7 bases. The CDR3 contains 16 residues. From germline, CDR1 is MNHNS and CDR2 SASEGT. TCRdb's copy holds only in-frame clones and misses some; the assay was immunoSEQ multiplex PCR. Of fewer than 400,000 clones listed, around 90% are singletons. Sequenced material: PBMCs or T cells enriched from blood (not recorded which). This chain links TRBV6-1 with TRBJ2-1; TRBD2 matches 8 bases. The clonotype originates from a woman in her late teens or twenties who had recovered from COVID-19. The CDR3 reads CASSDLGRGAENEQFF. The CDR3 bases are TGTGCCAGCAGTGATTTAGGGCGGGGGGCCGAAAATGAGCAGTTCTTC.